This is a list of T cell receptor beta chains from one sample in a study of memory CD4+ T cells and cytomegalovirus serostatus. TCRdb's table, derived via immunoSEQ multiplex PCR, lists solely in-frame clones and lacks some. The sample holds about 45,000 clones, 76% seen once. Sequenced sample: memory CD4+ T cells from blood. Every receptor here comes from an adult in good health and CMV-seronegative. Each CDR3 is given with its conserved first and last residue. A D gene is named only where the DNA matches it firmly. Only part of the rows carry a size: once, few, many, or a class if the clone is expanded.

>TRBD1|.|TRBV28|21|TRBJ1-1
TGTGCCAGCAGGCACCCAGGGGGCAGGGGTTCCTTTATGCACACGAACACTGAAGCTTTCTTT
CASRHPGGRGSFMHTNTEAFF
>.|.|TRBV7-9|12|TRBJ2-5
TGTGCCAGCGTTCCTGTGGTAGAGACCCAGTACTTC
CASVPVVETQYF
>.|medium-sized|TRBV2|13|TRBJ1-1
TGTGCCAGCAGTGAAGAAGCTAATCAGGGGGCTTTCTTT
CASSEEANQGAFF
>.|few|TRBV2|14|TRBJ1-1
TGTGCCAGCAGTGGACCCCTCGGGTACACTGAAGCTTTCTTT
CASSGPLGYTEAFF
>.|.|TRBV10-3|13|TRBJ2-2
TGTGCCATCAACAGGGAGAAAGCCGGGGAGCTGTTTTTT
CAINREKAGELFF
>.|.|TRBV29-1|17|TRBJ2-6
TGCAGCGTACAGTGGAGACACACTTTCTCTGGGGCCAACGTCCTGACTTTC
CSVQWRHTFSGANVLTF
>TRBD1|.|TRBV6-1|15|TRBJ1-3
TGTGCCAGCAGAACGGGACAGGGGATCGGAAACACCATATATTTT
CASRTGQGIGNTIYF
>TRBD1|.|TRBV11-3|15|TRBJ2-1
TGTGCCAGCAGCTTAGATTCCGAGGGGGCGAGGGAGCAGTTCTTC
CASSLDSEGAREQFF
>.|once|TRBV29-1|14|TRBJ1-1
TGCAGCGCCATAGTTGGGGTTTTTGACACTGAAGCTTTCTTT
CSAIVGVFDTEAFF
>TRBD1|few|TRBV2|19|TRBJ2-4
TGTGCCAGCAGTGGAGAAACCTCCGGGACAGTGGAAGCCAAAAACATTCAGTACTTC
CASSGETSGTVEAKNIQYF
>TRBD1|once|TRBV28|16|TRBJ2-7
TGTGCCAGCAGTTTACCGGGACAGGGGGCTCGGGACGAGCAGTACTTC
CASSLPGQGARDEQYF
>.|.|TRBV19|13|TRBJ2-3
TGTGCCAGCAGGTTTCCTAGCACAGATACGCAGTATTTT
CASRFPSTDTQYF
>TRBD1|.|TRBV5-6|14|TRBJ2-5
TGTGCCAGCAGCCAAGGACAGGGAGGCGAGACCCAGTACTTC
CASSQGQGGETQYF
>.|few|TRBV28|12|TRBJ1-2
TGTGCCAGCAGCCTCCAAGCGTATGGCTACACCTTC
CASSLQAYGYTF
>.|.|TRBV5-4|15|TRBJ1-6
TGTGCCAGCAGCTTGGCGGGAGGGAACAATTCACCCCTCCACTTT
CASSLAGGNNSPLHF
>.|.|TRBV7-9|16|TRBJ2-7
TGTGCCAGCAGCTTAGGCTCCTTGAGCAGGGACTACGAGCAGTACTTC
CASSLGSLSRDYEQYF
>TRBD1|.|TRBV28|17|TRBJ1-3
TGTGCCAGCAGTTTACCCCAGGGGGGGCGGAACGGAAACACCATATATTTT
CASSLPQGGRNGNTIYF
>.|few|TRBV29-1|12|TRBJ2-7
TGCAGCGTTGGAAGGGGGTCCTACGAGCAGTACTTC
CSVGRGSYEQYF
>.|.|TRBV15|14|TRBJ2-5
TGTGCCACCAGCGGCTCGGGCCTCCGAGGGACCCAGTACTTC
CATSGSGLRGTQYF
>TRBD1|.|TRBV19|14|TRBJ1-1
TGTGCCAGTAGCCCACAGGGGTTCGGCACTGAAGCTTTCTTT
CASSPQGFGTEAFF
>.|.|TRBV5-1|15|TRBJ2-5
TGCGCCAGCAGCAGGGATGGGTCCTGGAAAGAGACCCAGTACTTC
CASSRDGSWKETQYF
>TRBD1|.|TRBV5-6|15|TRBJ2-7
TGTGCCAGCAGCTTACCGGGACAGGGTACACGCGAGCAGTACTTC
CASSLPGQGTREQYF
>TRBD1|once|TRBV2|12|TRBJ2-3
TGTGCCAGCAGCGACAGGGTTGATACGCAGTATTTT
CASSDRVDTQYF
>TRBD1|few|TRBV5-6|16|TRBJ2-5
TGTGCCAGCAGCTCGAAAGGGGGCTCCGTCCAAGAGACCCAGTACTTC
CASSSKGGSVQETQYF
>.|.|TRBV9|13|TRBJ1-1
TGTGCCAGCAGCGTAGCGGCCAGAACTGAAGCTTTCTTT
CASSVAARTEAFF
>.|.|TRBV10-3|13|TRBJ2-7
TGTGCCATCAGTGCCCAACAGGCCTACGAGCAGTACTTC
CAISAQQAYEQYF
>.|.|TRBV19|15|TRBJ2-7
TGTGCCAGTAGTATAGAAGGTACAGGTGCCTACGAGCAGTACTTC
CASSIEGTGAYEQYF
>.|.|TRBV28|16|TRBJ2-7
TGTGCCAGCAGCAAGCAGGGTGCTTTTTATAGCTACGAGCAGTACTTC
CASSKQGAFYSYEQYF
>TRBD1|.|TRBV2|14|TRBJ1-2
TGTGCCAGCAGGGGACAGGCCCGCCGTGATGGCTACACCTTC
CASRGQARRDGYTF
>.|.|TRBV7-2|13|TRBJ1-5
TGTGCCAGCAGCTTCTGGACAGATCAGCCCCAGCATTTT
CASSFWTDQPQHF
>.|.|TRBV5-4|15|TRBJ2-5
TGTGCCAGCAGCTTGGAGGGACATACTAAAGAGACCCAGTACTTC
CASSLEGHTKETQYF
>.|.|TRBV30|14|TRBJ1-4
TGTGCCTGGACCCATGCCGGGCTTAGAGAAAAACTGTTTTTT
CAWTHAGLREKLFF